The count of the clone carrying this T cell receptor beta chain is one. No antigen is known for it. The sample originates from a study of shared clonotypes between healthy human individuals. Study background: The cohort had a couple of women and three men, ages 18 to 49. Study-level findings and limits: Only blood underwent sampling, and tissue repertoires likely differ.

Here immunoSEQ multiplex PCR was the method, and the copy in TCRdb shows in-frame clones only, minus some. Among approximately 440,000 clones listed, around 77% were seen once. The clonotype originates from a woman aged 40 to 49 in good health. Some clones in this sample may be carry-over from other donors' samples. Sequencing input: PBMCs.

The CDR3 loop is CASSVRGWGTEAFF. The CDR3 DNA is TGTGCCAGCAGTGTTCGGGGTTGGGGCACTGAAGCTTTCTTT. V gene TRBV28 combines with J gene TRBJ1-1; D is undetermined. CDR3 length: 14 amino acids. Per the germline V gene, CDR1 is MDHEN and CDR2 is SYDVKM. With 5 bases removed from V and 4 bases from J, the gap between germline ends came to 14 bases.